This record concerns one TCR beta chain sequence. Its antigen is currently unknown. The treatment was: roughly 11-day PBMC culture with coronavirus spike peptide pools or control peptides (ViraFEST assay). CD4+ T cells of the unexposed donor were collected before the COVID-19 pandemic (2011-2018). ViraFEST used peptide pools to expand antigen-specific T cells before TCR sequencing. Cells permitting, SARS-CoV-2 S/N and four cold-coronavirus spikes were tested on unexposed-donor CD4+ T cells. This entry comes from a study of vaccination and CD4 T cells after COVID-19. Across the study: The convalescent group had six males, four females, seven Caucasians, two Asians, one multiracial.

CDR3 length: 13 amino acids. CDR1 is SGDLS, CDR2 YYNGEE, per germline. V was clipped by 4 bases and J by 4 bases, with 11 bases between them. With the Oncomine TCR Beta short-read assay, DNA from cultured CD4+ T cells was sequenced. Using its own MiXCR run on the PCR reads, TCRdb lists one record per CDR3 protein. In the table there are thousands of distinct CDR3 sequences, 35% to 40% of which are singletons. This chain connects TRBV9 to TRBJ1-2, with D unresolved. The source material was CD4+ T cells from blood, cultured in vitro. The sequence was obtained from a human donor in good health. CDR3 residues: CASSPAISYGYTF. CDR3 bases: TGTGCCAGCAGCCCTGCAATTTCCTATGGCTACACCTTC.